The rows below give T cell receptor beta chains drawn from one sample of a study of PD-1 blockade in classical Hodgkin lymphoma. TCRdb's copy holds only in-frame clones and misses some; the assay was immunoSEQ multiplex PCR. The sample yields under 60,000 clones, around 66% seen once. The source was peripheral blood mononuclear cells (PBMCs), collected at baseline. These receptors were collected from a human donor with classical Hodgkin lymphoma. The CDR3 runs from the conserved cysteine through the conserved F or W. Each record gives: D gene, V gene, clone size, J gene, CDR3 protein, CDR3 DNA. A D gene is named only where the DNA matches it firmly. Size is omitted from some rows. Given values are once, few, many or a class for expanded clones.

d_call: TRBD1; v_call: TRBV5-1; clone_size: once; j_call: TRBJ1-1; cdr3_aa: CASSLLGQGSNTEAFF; cdr3_nt: TGCGCCAGCAGCTTATTGGGACAGGGATCGAACACTGAAGCTTTCTTT
d_call: TRBD1; v_call: TRBV2; clone_size: NA; j_call: TRBJ2-7; cdr3_aa: CASRLLPGQGSEQYF; cdr3_nt: TGTGCCAGCAGACTCCTTCCGGGACAGGGGAGCGAGCAGTACTTC
d_call: NA; v_call: TRBV6-5; clone_size: once; j_call: TRBJ1-5; cdr3_aa: CASSALGAGNQPQHF; cdr3_nt: TGTGCCAGCAGCGCCCTAGGGGCTGGCAATCAGCCCCAGCATTTT
d_call: NA; v_call: TRBV19; clone_size: few; j_call: TRBJ1-1; cdr3_aa: CASSISLNTEAFF; cdr3_nt: TGTGCCAGTAGTATAAGCCTCAACACTGAAGCTTTCTTT
d_call: NA; v_call: TRBV29-1; clone_size: NA; j_call: TRBJ1-1; cdr3_aa: CSVGQSGTEAFF; cdr3_nt: TGCAGCGTTGGACAGAGCGGAACTGAAGCTTTCTTT
d_call: NA; v_call: TRBV28; clone_size: NA; j_call: TRBJ2-1; cdr3_aa: CASSLAGTGENEQFF; cdr3_nt: TGTGCCAGCAGTTTAGCGGGAACAGGGGAAAATGAGCAGTTCTTC
d_call: TRBD1; v_call: TRBV19; clone_size: NA; j_call: TRBJ2-7; cdr3_aa: CASRAGTGGSYEQYF; cdr3_nt: TGTGCCAGTAGAGCCGGGACAGGGGGCTCCTACGAGCAGTACTTC
d_call: NA; v_call: TRBV7-2; clone_size: NA; j_call: TRBJ1-2; cdr3_aa: CASSSLTETYGYTF; cdr3_nt: TGTGCCAGCAGCTCTTTGACAGAGACCTATGGCTACACCTTC
d_call: NA; v_call: TRBV15; clone_size: once; j_call: TRBJ2-2; cdr3_aa: CATSRVGAGELFF; cdr3_nt: TGTGCCACCAGCAGAGTTGGAGCCGGGGAGCTGTTTTTT
d_call: NA; v_call: TRBV10-3; clone_size: NA; j_call: TRBJ2-1; cdr3_aa: CAISVGSSSYNEQFF; cdr3_nt: TGTGCCATCAGTGTAGGCTCGAGCTCCTACAATGAGCAGTTCTTC
d_call: NA; v_call: TRBV29-1; clone_size: NA; j_call: TRBJ2-2; cdr3_aa: CSVEEQPTGELFF; cdr3_nt: TGCAGCGTTGAAGAACAGCCTACCGGGGAGCTGTTTTTT
d_call: NA; v_call: TRBV11-2; clone_size: NA; j_call: TRBJ2-7; cdr3_aa: CASSFALGSSYEQYF; cdr3_nt: TGTGCCAGCAGCTTTGCTCTAGGGAGCTCCTACGAGCAGTACTTC
d_call: TRBD1; v_call: TRBV29-1; clone_size: NA; j_call: TRBJ1-4; cdr3_aa: CSVEAGTGDEKLFF; cdr3_nt: TGCAGCGTTGAGGCCGGGACAGGGGATGAAAAACTGTTTTTT
d_call: TRBD1; v_call: TRBV19; clone_size: NA; j_call: TRBJ1-6; cdr3_aa: CASSTWTGDNSPLHF; cdr3_nt: TGTGCCAGTAGTACCTGGACAGGGGACAATTCACCCCTCCACTTT
d_call: NA; v_call: TRBV29-1; clone_size: NA; j_call: TRBJ2-7; cdr3_aa: CSVSGGEAYEQYF; cdr3_nt: TGCAGCGTCTCGGGGGGCGAGGCCTACGAGCAGTACTTC
d_call: NA; v_call: TRBV12-5; clone_size: NA; j_call: TRBJ1-1; cdr3_aa: CASGLGLNTEAFF; cdr3_nt: TGTGCTAGTGGTTTGGGACTGAACACTGAAGCTTTCTTT
d_call: NA; v_call: TRBV19; clone_size: NA; j_call: TRBJ1-1; cdr3_aa: CASRKSTEAFF; cdr3_nt: TGTGCCAGTAGGAAGTCTACTGAAGCTTTCTTT
d_call: NA; v_call: TRBV2; clone_size: NA; j_call: TRBJ1-2; cdr3_aa: CASSGGEVGGYTF; cdr3_nt: TGTGCCAGCAGTGGAGGGGAGGTGGGCGGCTACACCTTC
d_call: NA; v_call: TRBV18; clone_size: NA; j_call: TRBJ1-5; cdr3_aa: CASSEGVADQPQHF; cdr3_nt: TGTGCCAGCTCAGAGGGGGTGGCGGATCAGCCCCAGCATTTT
d_call: NA; v_call: TRBV28; clone_size: NA; j_call: TRBJ1-2; cdr3_aa: CASSLEGVLYGYTF; cdr3_nt: TGTGCCAGCAGTTTGGAGGGGGTTCTTTATGGCTACACCTTC
d_call: TRBD1; v_call: TRBV19; clone_size: NA; j_call: TRBJ1-5; cdr3_aa: CASSIDSGGLQPQHF; cdr3_nt: TGTGCCAGTAGTATAGATTCAGGGGGCCTTCAGCCCCAGCATTTT
d_call: NA; v_call: TRBV25-1; clone_size: NA; j_call: TRBJ2-1; cdr3_aa: CASSDIREWSDEQFF; cdr3_nt: TGTGCCAGCAGTGATATTCGGGAGTGGAGCGATGAGCAGTTCTTC
d_call: NA; v_call: TRBV4-1; clone_size: few; j_call: TRBJ2-7; cdr3_aa: CASSQDASWPPYEQYF; cdr3_nt: TGCGCCAGCAGCCAAGATGCGTCGTGGCCGCCCTACGAGCAGTACTTC
d_call: NA; v_call: TRBV30; clone_size: NA; j_call: TRBJ2-2; cdr3_aa: CAWSSEVGTLETGELFF; cdr3_nt: TGTGCCTGGAGTAGCGAGGTGGGGACCCTGGAAACCGGGGAGCTGTTTTTT
d_call: NA; v_call: TRBV7-2; clone_size: once; j_call: TRBJ1-2; cdr3_aa: CASSLDGGRSYGYTF; cdr3_nt: TGTGCCAGCAGCTTAGATGGCGGACGGAGCTATGGCTACACCTTC
d_call: TRBD1; v_call: TRBV5-6; clone_size: NA; j_call: TRBJ1-2; cdr3_aa: CASSLGQGVYGYTF; cdr3_nt: TGTGCCAGCAGCTTGGGACAGGGGGTCTATGGCTACACCTTC
d_call: NA; v_call: TRBV7-7; clone_size: once; j_call: TRBJ2-5; cdr3_aa: CASSLAPRETQYF; cdr3_nt: TGTGCTAGCAGCTTAGCGCCGAGGGAGACCCAGTACTTC
d_call: NA; v_call: TRBV7-8; clone_size: NA; j_call: TRBJ1-3; cdr3_aa: CASSPFHSGNTIYF; cdr3_nt: TGTGCCAGCAGCCCCTTCCACTCTGGAAACACCATATATTTT
d_call: TRBD1; v_call: TRBV11-2; clone_size: NA; j_call: TRBJ2-7; cdr3_aa: CASRLQGALNYEQYF; cdr3_nt: TGTGCCAGCAGATTACAGGGGGCGCTCAATTACGAGCAGTACTTC
d_call: NA; v_call: TRBV6-5; clone_size: NA; j_call: TRBJ2-7; cdr3_aa: CASRPVSRQYF; cdr3_nt: TGTGCCAGCAGACCCGTCTCTCGGCAGTACTTC
d_call: NA; v_call: TRBV19; clone_size: NA; j_call: TRBJ2-2; cdr3_aa: CASSLGAGELFF; cdr3_nt: TGTGCCAGTAGTTTGGGGGCCGGGGAGCTGTTTTTT
d_call: NA; v_call: TRBV15; clone_size: NA; j_call: TRBJ2-5; cdr3_aa: CATSLNAGRGIERETQYF; cdr3_nt: TGTGCCACCAGCCTTAACGCTGGCAGGGGAATTGAGAGAGAGACCCAGTACTTC
d_call: NA; v_call: TRBV27; clone_size: NA; j_call: TRBJ1-3; cdr3_aa: CASRLGGLGWKHHIF; cdr3_nt: TGTGCCAGCAGACTCGGTGGCCTTGGTTGGAAACACCATATATTT
d_call: NA; v_call: TRBV28; clone_size: NA; j_call: TRBJ2-3; cdr3_aa: CASSGGRITDTQYF; cdr3_nt: TGTGCCAGCAGCGGGGGACGAATAACAGATACGCAGTATTTT
d_call: TRBD1; v_call: TRBV27; clone_size: NA; j_call: TRBJ1-1; cdr3_aa: CASSLSSQGGRAEAFF; cdr3_nt: TGTGCCAGCAGTTTATCGTCCCAGGGGGGGAGAGCTGAAGCTTTCTTT
d_call: TRBD1; v_call: TRBV5-6; clone_size: NA; j_call: TRBJ1-3; cdr3_aa: CASSQKIMIQGFRHTIYF; cdr3_nt: TGTGCCAGCAGCCAGAAAATTATGATACAGGGGTTCCGACACACCATATATTTT
d_call: NA; v_call: TRBV6-1; clone_size: NA; j_call: TRBJ1-5; cdr3_aa: CASSERSGGGQPQHF; cdr3_nt: TGTGCCAGCAGTGAAAGGTCCGGGGGAGGTCAGCCCCAGCATTTT
d_call: NA; v_call: TRBV11-3; clone_size: NA; j_call: TRBJ2-7; cdr3_aa: CASSLDATLTGDEQYF; cdr3_nt: TGTGCCAGCAGCTTAGATGCGACACTGACCGGGGACGAGCAGTACTTC
d_call: NA; v_call: TRBV11-3; clone_size: NA; j_call: TRBJ2-7; cdr3_aa: CASSWTSPGHHYEQYF; cdr3_nt: TGTGCCAGCAGCTGGACCTCCCCGGGACATCATTACGAGCAGTACTTC
d_call: TRBD2; v_call: TRBV29-1; clone_size: NA; j_call: TRBJ2-7; cdr3_aa: CSVGGGDSYEQYF; cdr3_nt: TGCAGCGTTGGCGGGGGTGATTCCTACGAGCAGTACTTC
d_call: TRBD1; v_call: TRBV7-7; clone_size: once; j_call: TRBJ1-2; cdr3_aa: CASSSGQANTHFPF; cdr3_nt: TGTGCCAGCAGCTCGGGACAGGCGAACACCCACTTCCCCTTC
d_call: TRBD2; v_call: TRBV7-6; clone_size: few; j_call: TRBJ2-3; cdr3_aa: CASSLGSGASTDTQYF; cdr3_nt: TGTGCCAGCAGCTTAGGTAGCGGGGCCAGCACAGATACGCAGTATTTT
d_call: TRBD1; v_call: TRBV5-1; clone_size: NA; j_call: TRBJ1-6; cdr3_aa: CASSLGTANSPLHF; cdr3_nt: TGCGCCAGCAGCCTCGGGACAGCAAATTCACCCCTCCACTTT
d_call: NA; v_call: TRBV18; clone_size: NA; j_call: TRBJ1-1; cdr3_aa: CASSRARDEASF; cdr3_nt: TGTGCCAGCTCACGAGCCCGGGACGAGGCTTCCTTT
d_call: TRBD1; v_call: TRBV9; clone_size: NA; j_call: TRBJ1-3; cdr3_aa: CASSARTGLSGNTIYF; cdr3_nt: TGTGCCAGCAGCGCTAGGACAGGGCTCTCTGGAAACACCATATATTTT
d_call: NA; v_call: TRBV10-3; clone_size: NA; j_call: TRBJ1-4; cdr3_aa: CAIIRVTNEKLFF; cdr3_nt: TGTGCCATCATCAGGGTAACTAATGAAAAACTGTTTTTT